The 28 T cell receptor beta chains given below trace back to one sample, sequenced in a study of vaccination effects on CD4 cells after COVID-19. These receptors are not linked to any known antigen. Sequencing was performed with immunoSEQ multiplex PCR; in TCRdb, only in-frame clones are kept and a portion is missing. The data contain 50,000 or so clones, 79% of them seen just once; the ten biggest clones take up around 6%. Peptide-pool stimulation followed by sequencing identified expanded antigen-specific CD4+ clonotypes in the ViraFEST assay. Researchers isolated CD4+ T cells once roughly ten days of culture had elapsed. All vaccine recipients tested negative for nucleocapsid antibodies and had never contracted SARS-CoV-2 infection. The specimen was CD4+ T cells from PBMCs cultured with HCoV-OC43 spike peptides, collected before COVID-19 vaccination. Subset specified: HCoV-OC43 spike overlapping peptide pool stimulation. The source is a human donor who received a COVID-19 vaccine.

There are a few counts of this clone. The chain recombines TRBV5-4 with TRBJ1-3, with D possibly matching TRBD1 (5 bases). Trimming pared 5 bases from V and 0 bases from J, leaving 9 bases between. This CDR3 spans 14 amino acids. Germline V gene data show CDR1 as SGHNT and CDR2 as YYREEE (reference sequence). CDR3 in amino acids: CASRPDSSGNTIYF. The DNA of the CDR3 is TGTGCCAGCAGACCAGACAGCTCTGGAAACACCATATATTTT.

The chain uses TRBV28 and TRBJ1-4; D is ambiguous. The length of the CDR3 is 12 residues. The V end lost 8 bases, the J end lost 7 bases, and 11 bases lay between the germline ends. Germline loops: CDR1 MDHEN, CDR2 SYDVKM. The CDR3 DNA is TGTGCCAGCCGGAATCCGGTTGAAAAACTGTTTTTT. This gives the protein CASRNPVEKLFF.

This clone was recorded only once. CDR3 sequence reads: CASSYHGQGYGYTF. The CDR3 DNA follows: TGTGCCAGCAGTTACCATGGACAGGGCTATGGCTACACCTTC. This chain uses TRBV6-5 with TRBJ1-2; 8 bases map to TRBD1. The CDR3 covers 14 residues. The germline CDR1 and CDR2 sequences are MNHEY and SVGAGI. V gave up 2 bases and J gave up 4 bases; unmatched junction bases: 3.

The gene calls are TRBV5-1 and TRBJ2-5; D ambiguous. Germline-derived CDR1 and CDR2 are SGHRS and YFSETQ. V shed 4 bases and J shed 2 bases, with 6 bases lying between them. The CDR3 is 12 residues long. CDR3 sequence reads: CASSVGQETQYF. The CDR3 DNA is TGCGCCAGCAGCGTAGGACAAGAGACCCAGTACTTC. Using reference TRBV5-1 and TRBJ2-5 for the parts outside the CDR3, the full variable domain is KAGVTQTPRYLIKTRGQQVTLSCSPISGHRSVSWYQQTPGQGLQFLFEYFSETQRNKGNFPGRFSGRQFSNSRSEMNVSTLELGDSALYLCASSVGQETQYFGPGTRLLVL.

This clone was observed a few times. The chain couples TRBV12-5 to TRBJ1-2, with D tentatively TRBD1 (5 bases). The CDR3 is 14 amino acids. Germline CDR1 and CDR2: LGHNT and FRNRAP. Trimming pared 2 bases from V and 4 bases from J, leaving 11 bases between. CDR3 protein: CASGLPQGVYGYTF. Written as DNA, the CDR3 is TGTGCTAGTGGTTTGCCCCAGGGAGTCTATGGCTACACCTTC.

The V call is TRBV18, the J call TRBJ1-1, with D tentatively TRBD1 (6 bases). Germline V gene sequence: CDR1 KGHSH, CDR2 LQKENI. The CDR3 covers 16 residues. V was clipped by 2 bases and J by 1 base, with 14 bases between them. CDR3 sequence (DNA): TGTGCCAGCTCACCATCTACAGGGTACGCGAACACTGAAGCTTTCTTT. Encoded protein: CASSPSTGYANTEAFF.

This clone is a singleton in its sample. The chain recombines TRBV14 with TRBJ2-3, with D possibly being TRBD2 (6 bases). The CDR3 consists of 15 residues. CDR1 is SGHDN, CDR2 FVKESK, per germline. V lost 3 bases and J lost 4, with 14 bases in between. CDR3 sequence: CASSHPSVVADTQYF. CDR3 bases: TGTGCCAGCAGCCACCCTAGCGTGGTCGCAGATACGCAGTATTTT.

The chain has TRBV7-2 and TRBJ2-1; 9 bases match TRBD2. The CDR3 is made up of 16 amino acids. The junction had 8 bases not matched to a gene; V was cut back by 1 base and J by 7 bases. Germline V gene data show CDR1 as SGHTA and CDR2 as FQGNSA. The CDR3 region is CASSLVAGGPGNEQFF. The DNA for the CDR3 is TGTGCCAGCAGCTTAGTGGCGGGGGGGCCGGGGAATGAGCAGTTCTTC.

This clone appeared once. V and J are TRBV18 and TRBJ1-6, with D uncertain. The CDR3 sequence is 13 residues long. Deletions cut 3 bases from V and 7 bases from J, with 7 bases between. Germline lookup yields CDR1 KGHSH and CDR2 LQKENI. CDR3 sequence: CASSPALNSPLHF. In DNA, the CDR3 is TGTGCCAGCTCACCCGCTCTGAATTCACCCCTCCACTTT.

The V and J genes are TRBV6-5 and TRBJ2-7; no clear D gene. This CDR3 comprises 11 residues. V was trimmed by 5 bases and J by 6 bases, leaving 8 bases between them. Germline V lookup: CDR1 MNHEY, CDR2 SVGAGI. CDR3 region: CASSLTTEQYV. The DNA for the CDR3 is TGTGCCAGCAGTCTTACGACCGAGCAGTACGTC.

The rearrangement links TRBV2 to TRBJ1-2; unclear D gene. The CDR3 consists of 11 residues. V was pared by 5 bases and J by 5 bases, with 6 bases between. Germline V lookup: CDR1 SNHLY, CDR2 FYNNEI. Written as DNA, the CDR3 is TGTGCCAGCAGTAAGGAGTATGGCTACACCTTC. It specifies CASSKEYGYTF.

The chain couples TRBV5-1 to TRBJ2-5; 8 bases are a match to TRBD2. The CDR3 totals 14 residues. The germline V gene has CDR1 SGHRS and CDR2 YFSETQ. The V and J ends lost 6 bases and 5 bases, in that order; junction bases with no gene match: 9. The CDR3 bases are TGCGCCAGCACCGTGTCGACTAGCGCGGAGACCCAGTACTTC. Translating gives CASTVSTSAETQYF. Supplemented by reference TRBV5-1 and TRBJ2-5, the full variable domain reads KAGVTQTPRYLIKTRGQQVTLSCSPISGHRSVSWYQQTPGQGLQFLFEYFSETQRNKGNFPGRFSGRQFSNSRSEMNVSTLELGDSALYLCASTVSTSAETQYFGPGTRLLVL.

The chain couples TRBV6-4 to TRBJ2-1, with 10 bases aligning to TRBD2. The CDR3 is 16 residues long. Germline lookup yields CDR1 MRHNA and CDR2 SNTAGT. With 3 bases clipped from V and 4 bases from J, the junction kept 6 bases outside the gene matches. CDR3 loop: CASSERPAGGYNEQFF. CDR3 nucleotides: TGTGCCAGCAGTGAAAGGCCAGCGGGGGGGTACAATGAGCAGTTCTTC.

The rearrangement joins TRBV7-2 to TRBJ1-1; tentatively, D is TRBD1 (6 bases). V gave up 1 base and J gave up 2 bases, with 11 bases separating them. This CDR3 has 15 residues. Looked up from germline, CDR1 is SGHTA and CDR2 is FQGNSA. CDR3 DNA sequence: TGTGCCAGCAGCTTAGGGGGGACATTTAACACTGAAGCTTTCTTT. As protein: CASSLGGTFNTEAFF.

V usage is TRBV6-5 and J usage is TRBJ2-5, with D tentatively TRBD1 (6 bases). The CDR3 runs to 15 residues. Per germline, CDR1 MNHEY and CDR2 SVGAGI. The ends were cut back, 8 bases at V and 4 bases at J, with 20 bases in the middle. CDR3 bases: TGTGCCAGCGGCACCTCGCTAGGGGGATCAGAGACCCAGTACTTC. Translating gives CASGTSLGGSETQYF.

The chain has TRBV15 and TRBJ2-1; 9 nucleotides line up with TRBD2. Losses at the gene ends were 0 bases for V and 4 bases for J; bases not matched to a gene: 7. Germline V CDR1 and CDR2: LNHNV, YYDKDF (reference sequence). CDR3 size: 17 residues. DNA of the CDR3: TGTGCCACCAGCAGAGACCTTAGCGGGGGAGTATACAATGAGCAGTTCTTC. Amino acids: CATSRDLSGGVYNEQFF. The entire variable domain, with the rest obtained from reference TRBV15 and TRBJ2-1, is as follows: DAMVIQNPRYQVTQFGKPVTLSCSQTLNHNVMYWYQQKSSQAPKLLFHYYDKDFNNEADTPDNFQSRRPNTSFCFLDIRSPGLGDTAMYLCATSRDLSGGVYNEQFFGPGTRLTVL.

The chain links TRBV12-5 to TRBJ1-2, with a weak D call TRBD1 (5 bases). Germline-derived CDR1 and CDR2 are LGHNT and FRNRAP. This CDR3 region has 17 residues. Trimming shortened V by 0 bases and J by 1 base, and 15 bases separated the two germline ends. CDR3: CASGLVQGDQYNYGYTF. DNA of the CDR3: TGTGCTAGTGGTTTGGTACAAGGGGACCAATATAACTATGGCTACACCTTC.

The chain joins TRBV6-5 to TRBJ2-3; a weak D match, TRBD2 (6 bases). Looked up from germline, CDR1 is MNHEY and CDR2 is SVGAGI. V gave up 5 bases and J gave up 5 bases, with 11 bases separating them. The CDR3 covers 13 residues. CDR3 DNA: TGTGCCAGCAGTCCTCCTAGCGAAGATACGCAGTATTTT. It translates to CASSPPSEDTQYF.

The chain is built from TRBV19 and TRBJ1-2; no definite D call. The V and J ends lost 6 bases and 4 bases respectively, with 9 bases between them. This CDR3 is built from 12 residues. Germline-derived CDR1 and CDR2 are LNHDA and SQIVND (reference sequence). DNA of the CDR3: TGTGCCAGTAGCCAGGCCCTCTATGGCTACACCTTC. Protein: CASSQALYGYTF.

V and J are TRBV4-3 and TRBJ1-2; TRBD1 matches 7 bases. This CDR3 contains 16 residues. CDR1 and CDR2 from the germline V gene are LGHNA and YSLEER. The V gene end was trimmed by 0 bases and the J gene end by 2 bases; junction bases not matched to a gene: 6. The CDR3 DNA reads TGCGCCAGCAGCCAAGAAGGGGGCGGGTGGAACTATGGCTACACCTTC. The encoded protein is CASSQEGGGWNYGYTF.

This clone was seen only once. The CDR3 is CASSPAPGNQPQHF. CDR3 nucleotide sequence: TGTGCCAGCAGCCCCGCCCCCGGCAATCAGCCCCAGCATTTT. V gene TRBV6-5 combines with J gene TRBJ1-5; D not certain. Germline V lookup: CDR1 MNHEY, CDR2 SVGAGI. Trimming shortened V by 6 bases and J by 2 bases, and 11 bases separated the two germline ends. This CDR3 is 14 amino acids long.

The genes are TRBV30 and TRBJ2-5, with TRBD2 matching over 9 bases. The CDR3 is 14 residues long. With V trimmed by 1 base and J by 9 bases, 9 bases remained unmatched. The germline V gene encodes CDR1 GTSNPN and CDR2 SVGIG (reference sequence). The CDR3 spells CAWSGASGVRAQYF. The CDR3 DNA reads TGTGCCTGGAGTGGGGCTAGCGGGGTCCGAGCCCAGTACTTC.

CDR3 sequence: CASSQDSRGGQAKNIQYF. CDR3 DNA: TGTGCCAGCAGCCAAGATTCTCGGGGGGGGCAAGCCAAAAACATTCAGTACTTC. The chain has TRBV3-1 (or the pseudogene TRBV3-2) and TRBJ2-4; 8 bases map to TRBD2. The CDR3 is 18 residues long. CDR1 and CDR2 from the germline V gene are LGHDT and YNNKEL (reference sequence). Unmatched junction bases numbered 7, after V lost 0 bases and J lost 0 bases.

The V call is TRBV10-3, the J call TRBJ1-5; no definite D call. CDR1 and CDR2 from the germline V gene are ENHRY and SYGVKD. This CDR3 comprises 14 residues. V was shortened by 0 bases and J by 5 bases, with 8 bases between the two germline ends. The CDR3 region is CAISESGGDQPQHF. The CDR3 DNA reads as TGTGCCATCAGTGAGTCGGGCGGGGATCAGCCCCAGCATTTT.

The V and J genes are TRBV5-3 and TRBJ2-4, with 8 bases fitting TRBD1. TRBV5-3 is filed as an ORF, its function uncertain. The J segment lost 5 bases and the V segment lost 2 bases, leaving 6 bases of the junction unmatched. CDR3 length equals 15 residues. The CDR3 is CARSFFRGRENIQYF. In DNA form, the CDR3 reads TGTGCCAGAAGCTTTTTCAGGGGGCGGGAAAACATTCAGTACTTC.

CDR3 in amino acids: CASSLTGGWYEQYV. The CDR3 DNA reads TGTGCCAGCTCGCTGACAGGGGGCTGGTACGAGCAGTACGTC. The chain is built from TRBV18 and TRBJ2-7; TRBD1 matches at 10 bases. The CDR3 is 14 residues long. The V segment lost 6 bases and the J segment 4 bases; nucleotides outside the gene matches: 6. Germline V gene data show CDR1 as KGHSH and CDR2 as LQKENI.

The CDR3 coding sequence is TGCGCCAGCAGCTGGCGATCGCAGGGTGGCACAGATACGCAGTATTTT. Its protein product is CASSWRSQGGTDTQYF. The chain joins TRBV5-1 to TRBJ2-3, with D tentatively TRBD1 (5 bases). The CDR3 has 16 residues. Germline V gene lookup returns CDR1 SGHRS and CDR2 YFSETQ. Trimming shortened V by 3 bases and J by 1 base, and 15 bases separated the two germline ends.

The CDR3 DNA reads as TGTGCCAGTAGTATAGCGACCCACACTGAAGCTTTCTTT. It yields the protein CASSIATHTEAFF. The chain uses TRBV19 and TRBJ1-1, with D hard to call. V was cut by 1 base and J by 3 bases, with 6 bases left in between. The CDR3 runs 13 residues. CDR1 and CDR2 from the germline V gene are LNHDA and SQIVND (reference sequence). Full variable domain (missing parts from reference TRBV19 and TRBJ1-1): DGGITQSPKYLFRKEGQNVTLSCEQNLNHDAMYWYRQDPGQGLRLIYYSQIVNDFQKGDIAEGYSVSREKKESFPLTVTSAQKNPTAFYLCASSIATHTEAFFGQGTRLTVV.